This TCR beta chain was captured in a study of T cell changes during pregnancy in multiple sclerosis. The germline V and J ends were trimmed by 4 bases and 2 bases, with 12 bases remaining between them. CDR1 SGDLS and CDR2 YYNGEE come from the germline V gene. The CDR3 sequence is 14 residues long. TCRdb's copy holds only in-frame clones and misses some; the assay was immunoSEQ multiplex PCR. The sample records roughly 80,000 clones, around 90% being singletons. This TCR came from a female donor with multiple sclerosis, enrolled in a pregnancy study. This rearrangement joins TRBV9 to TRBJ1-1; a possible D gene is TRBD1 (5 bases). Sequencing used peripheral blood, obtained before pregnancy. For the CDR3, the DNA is TGTGCCAGCAGCTCAGGGATACCTAACACTGAAGCTTTCTTT. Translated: CASSSGIPNTEAFF.